A selection of T cell receptor beta chains follows, all from one sample in a study of technical replicates of blood from four donors. Sequencing was performed with immunoSEQ multiplex PCR; in TCRdb, only in-frame clones are kept and a portion is missing. The sample contains roughly 79,000 clones, approximately 93% of which appear only once. Sequencing was carried out using T cells isolated from PBMCs. These TCRs come from a human donor in good health. Both conserved end residues are part of each CDR3. The D gene is left open where the match is weak. Clone size is stated in some rows and not others, as once, few, many or a class when expanded.

NA	TRBV6-1	TRBJ2-1	NA	CASSESLWRELEQFF	TGTGCCAGCAGTGAATCCCTTTGGCGGGAACTTGAGCAGTTCTTC
NA	TRBV4-3	TRBJ2-5	NA	CASSQGWRETQYF	TGCGCCAGCAGCCAGGGGTGGAGGGAGACCCAGTACTTC
NA	TRBV9	TRBJ2-5	TRBD2	CASSAGTSDQETQYF	TGTGCCAGCAGCGCCGGGACTAGCGACCAAGAGACCCAGTACTTC
NA	TRBV7-9	TRBJ2-3	TRBD1	CASSRDRIFTDTQYF	TGTGCCAGCAGCCGGGACAGGATCTTCACAGATACGCAGTATTTT
NA	TRBV7-6	TRBJ1-2	TRBD1	CASSLTGSGSYGYTF	TGTGCCAGCAGCTTGACAGGGTCCGGATCCTATGGCTACACCTTC
NA	TRBV5-4	TRBJ2-1	TRBD2	CASSLVLAGVNEQFF	TGTGCCAGCAGCTTGGTACTAGCGGGAGTTAATGAGCAGTTCTTC
NA	TRBV29-1	TRBJ2-5	NA	CSVAFSSETQYF	TGCAGCGTCGCGTTTAGTTCAGAGACCCAGTACTTC
NA	TRBV6-5	TRBJ1-5	NA	CASSWGVEDQPQHF	TGTGCCAGCAGCTGGGGGGTTGAGGATCAGCCCCAGCATTTT
NA	TRBV6-5	TRBJ1-5	NA	CASSYSRQSNQPQHF	TGTGCCAGCAGTTACTCGAGACAGTCCAATCAGCCCCAGCATTTT
NA	TRBV9	TRBJ1-5	NA	CASSGDGNQPQHF	TGTGCCAGCAGCGGTGACGGGAATCAGCCCCAGCATTTT
once	TRBV11-2	TRBJ2-1	NA	CASTYRLSYNEQFF	TGTGCCAGCACCTATCGACTCTCCTACAATGAGCAGTTCTTC
NA	TRBV5-6	TRBJ2-1	TRBD1	CASSPTGDEQFF	TGTGCCAGCAGTCCGACAGGGGATGAGCAGTTCTTC
NA	TRBV28	TRBJ1-3	NA	CASSFEGSSGNTIYF	TGTGCCAGCAGTTTTGAGGGAAGCTCTGGAAACACCATATATTTT
NA	TRBV6-6	TRBJ1-1	NA	CASISTEAFF	TGTGCCAGCATTTCGACTGAAGCTTTCTTT
NA	TRBV19	TRBJ2-2	TRBD2	CASTSSGDTGELFF	TGTGCCAGTACTTCTAGCGGGGACACCGGGGAGCTGTTTTTT
once	TRBV5-1	TRBJ2-2	TRBD1	CASSSDRDSLTGELFF	TGCGCCAGCAGCTCGGACCGGGACAGCTTGACCGGGGAGCTGTTTTTT
NA	TRBV19	TRBJ1-4	NA	CASRRQGNEKLFF	TGTGCCAGTAGACGGCAGGGCAATGAAAAACTGTTTTTT
NA	TRBV7-2	TRBJ1-4	NA	CASSLAVGRGNEKLFF	TGTGCCAGCAGCTTAGCGGTGGGCAGGGGTAATGAAAAACTGTTTTTT
NA	TRBV19	TRBJ1-5	NA	CASSDSGAQPQHF	TGTGCCAGTAGTGACAGTGGCGCTCAGCCCCAGCATTTT
NA	TRBV30	TRBJ2-5	TRBD1	CAWETGGQETQYF	TGTGCCTGGGAGACAGGGGGGCAAGAGACCCAGTACTTC
once	TRBV15	TRBJ2-5	TRBD2	CATSRDSGRVHETQYF	TGTGCCACCAGCAGAGATAGCGGGAGGGTCCACGAGACCCAGTACTTC
once	TRBV5-4	TRBJ2-3	TRBD1	CASSLGQGPQYF	TGTGCCAGCAGCTTAGGACAGGGACCGCAGTATTTT
NA	TRBV27	TRBJ2-3	NA	CASSYSSTDTQYF	TGTGCCAGCAGTTACTCTAGCACAGATACGCAGTATTTT
NA	TRBV6-5	TRBJ1-2	TRBD1	CASSYFITGGGGYTF	TGTGCCAGCAGTTACTTTATCACAGGGGGTGGTGGCTACACCTTC
NA	TRBV11-3	TRBJ1-3	NA	CASGKLLSGNTIYF	TGTGCCAGCGGCAAATTGCTCTCTGGAAACACCATATATTTT
NA	TRBV5-6	TRBJ2-7	NA	CASSPGKGYEQYF	TGTGCCAGCAGCCCGGGAAAAGGCTACGAGCAGTACTTC
NA	TRBV19	TRBJ2-4	TRBD1	CASTIGGTGSLAKNIQYF	TGTGCCAGTACCATAGGGGGGACAGGGTCACTAGCCAAAAACATTCAGTACTTC
NA	TRBV19	TRBJ1-2	NA	CASSIGGQGYTF	TGTGCCAGTAGTATAGGAGGCCAGGGCTACACCTTC
NA	TRBV5-6	TRBJ2-2	NA	CASSSLDYLVSGELFF	TGTGCCAGCAGTTCTCTGGACTACCTGGTATCCGGGGAGCTGTTTTTT
NA	TRBV5-1	TRBJ2-7	TRBD1	CASSRATGQAYEQYF	TGCGCCAGCAGCCGGGCTACCGGACAGGCCTACGAGCAGTACTTC
NA	TRBV29-1	TRBJ1-1	TRBD1	CSVGTGGDTEAFF	TGCAGCGTTGGAACAGGGGGGGACACTGAAGCTTTCTTT
NA	TRBV6-5	TRBJ1-1	NA	CASSRGTGYTEAFF	TGTGCCAGCAGCCGGGGGACGGGTTACACTGAAGCTTTCTTT
NA	TRBV5-1	TRBJ1-1	NA	CASSLFGENTEAFF	TGCGCCAGCAGCTTGTTCGGGGAGAACACTGAAGCTTTCTTT
NA	TRBV28	TRBJ2-7	TRBD2	CASSWLAAYEQYF	TGTGCCAGCAGTTGGCTAGCGGCCTACGAGCAGTACTTC
NA	TRBV9	TRBJ2-1	NA	CASSVAQGLPHTYEQFF	TGTGCCAGCAGCGTGGCCCAAGGACTCCCCCATACATATGAGCAGTTCTTC
NA	TRBV28	TRBJ1-3	TRBD1	CASSLEQTGLYSGNTIYF	TGTGCCAGCAGTTTAGAGCAGACAGGGCTATACTCTGGAAACACCATATATTTT
NA	TRBV19	TRBJ2-1	TRBD1	CASRPRDRGPSFNEQFF	TGTGCCAGTAGGCCCCGGGACAGGGGACCGAGTTTCAATGAGCAGTTCTTC
NA	TRBV9	TRBJ2-1	TRBD2	CASSVGWSSGLYNEQFF	TGTGCCAGCAGCGTAGGGTGGAGTAGCGGGTTGTACAATGAGCAGTTCTTC
NA	TRBV5-6	TRBJ1-4	TRBD1	CASSFFRGKLFF	TGTGCCAGCAGCTTTTTCAGGGGGAAACTGTTTTTT
NA	TRBV4-2	TRBJ2-1	TRBD2	CASSQDSGRAGINEQFF	TGTGCCAGCAGCCAAGATAGCGGGAGGGCCGGGATCAATGAGCAGTTCTTC
NA	TRBV5-1	TRBJ2-7	NA	CASSPTDSPYEQYF	TGCGCCAGCAGCCCGACCGACAGTCCCTACGAGCAGTACTTC
NA	TRBV18	TRBJ2-5	NA	CASSLGTGEAETQYF	TGTGCCAGCTCACTAGGAACAGGGGAGGCAGAGACCCAGTACTTC
NA	TRBV19	TRBJ2-3	TRBD1	CASWDRGSTDTQYF	TGTGCCAGTTGGGACAGGGGTAGCACAGATACGCAGTATTTT
NA	TRBV14	TRBJ1-5	TRBD1	CASSVRDRQRNQPQHF	TGTGCCAGCAGCGTCCGGGACAGGCAACGCAATCAGCCCCAGCATTTT
NA	TRBV6-5	TRBJ2-7	TRBD1	CASSGDRGPHEQYF	TGTGCCAGCAGTGGGGACAGGGGACCCCACGAGCAGTACTTC
NA	TRBV10-3	TRBJ2-2	NA	CAICERGTGELFF	TGTGCCATCTGTGAGCGAGGTACCGGGGAGCTGTTTTTT
NA	TRBV25-1	TRBJ2-2	TRBD2	CASSEGGASREGTRELFF	TGTGCCAGCAGTGAAGGGGGGGCGTCCCGGGAGGGGACCCGGGAGCTGTTTTTT
NA	TRBV13	TRBJ2-1	TRBD2	CASSLSGRVSYNEQFF	TGTGCCAGCAGCTTAAGTGGGAGGGTATCCTACAATGAGCAGTTCTTC
once	TRBV6-5	TRBJ2-2	TRBD1	CASRPPGQTTGELFF	TGTGCCAGCAGGCCCCCGGGACAGACCACCGGGGAGCTGTTTTTT
NA	TRBV4-1	TRBJ2-3	TRBD2	CASSQEAGGPDTQYF	TGCGCCAGCAGCCAAGAGGCGGGAGGGCCAGATACGCAGTATTTT
NA	TRBV4-2	TRBJ2-3	TRBD1	CASSRSGQGLADTQYF	TGTGCCAGCAGCCGATCCGGACAGGGTTTAGCGGATACGCAGTATTTT
NA	TRBV5-5	TRBJ2-1	NA	CASSFGEQFF	TGTGCCAGCAGCTTCGGTGAGCAGTTCTTC
NA	TRBV11-3	TRBJ2-6	NA	CASSSYDTDLSGANVLTF	TGTGCCAGCAGCTCATACGACACCGACCTCTCTGGGGCCAACGTCCTGACTTTC
NA	TRBV28	TRBJ1-3	NA	CASSLYPGSSGNTIYF	TGTGCCAGCAGTTTATACCCGGGAAGCTCTGGAAACACCATATATTTT